This record looks at one T cell receptor beta chain sequence and its context. The antigen remains unidentified. The sample is drawn from a study of cytomegalovirus exposure and HLA in healthy donors. V lost 2 bases and J 0 bases, leaving 16 bases between the germline ends. The CDR3 has 17 residues. Per germline, CDR1 MNHNS and CDR2 SASEGT. The data were produced by immunoSEQ multiplex PCR, yet TCRdb's version contains in-frame clones alone and is incomplete. Of around 66,000 clones in the sample, 95% to 98% were seen once. Study results and caveats: According to a subsequent analysis, TCR clusters identified in the first cohort showed a tendency to co-occur across the roughly 130 validation repertoires.

The chain couples TRBV6-1 to TRBJ1-2; D perhaps matches TRBD1 (6 bases). Sequenced: PBMCs. This TCR came from a woman under 30 in good health and CMV-seropositive. CDR3 nucleotide sequence: TGTGCCAGCAGTGAACACAGGGACGGTCTATCTAACTATGGCTACACCTTC. This sequence encodes CASSEHRDGLSNYGYTF.